This TCR beta chain was recovered during a study of OX40 agonist ivuxolimab in advanced cancers. Study background: Subjects had a mean age of about 65 years, with a range of roughly 20 to 79; just over 80% were male.

Trimming pared 0 bases from V and 3 bases from J, leaving 15 bases between. The CDR3 has 16 amino acids. Germline CDR1 SGHRS, CDR2 YFSETQ. Profiling relied on immunoSEQ multiplex PCR, and the TCRdb table lists in-frame clones only, not all of them. The table lists around 23,000 clones, 70% to 90% of them singletons. This rearrangement joins TRBV5-1 to TRBJ2-5; possibly TRBD1 for D (5 bases). The sample in question was CD4+ or CD8+ T cells sorted from blood, obtained in a trial of the OX40 agonist ivuxolimab. This receptor was identified in an adult with an advanced solid tumor such as melanoma, head and neck, liver or kidney cancer. CDR3: CASSLGRGRYEETQYF. DNA of the CDR3: TGCGCCAGCAGCTTGGGTAGGGGCCGGTACGAAGAGACCCAGTACTTC.